The clone carrying this TCR beta chain came up once. The data were obtained in a study of blood T cell repertoires in COVID-19. About the study: Sites across the United States, Italy and Spain contributed samples from acute and convalescent COVID-19. PBMCs, B-cell-depleted T cells, or T cells were the source of the cDNA or gDNA that made up the material.

As handled by the study authors: Amplification with reference gene primers provided the estimates of nucleated cell counts. The table came from immunoSEQ multiplex PCR; TCRdb's copy has only in-frame clones and leaves some out. V, J and clone size reflect that table, while D and trimming were determined from the DNA. Of roughly 100,000 clones in the sample, approximately 80% are singletons; the top ten hold around 9.6%. After removal of 1 base from V and 0 bases from J, the junction contained 7 bases not matched to a gene. Germline assignment: CDR1 KGHSH and CDR2 LQKENI. The CDR3 runs to 19 residues.

The sequenced material came from peripheral blood. This TCR was recovered from a man aged 55 to 69 with active or convalescent COVID-19. This sequence joins TRBV18 and TRBJ1-5; TRBD1 matches 12 bases. The CDR3 sequence is CASSPRDRGRMLSNQPQHF. DNA for the CDR3: TGTGCCAGCTCACCACGGGACAGGGGGCGAATGCTTAGCAATCAGCCCCAGCATTTT. The variable domain in full, completed from reference TRBV18 and TRBJ1-5, reads NAGVMQNPRHLVRRRGQEARLRCSPMKGHSHVYWYRQLPEEGLKFMVYLQKENIIDESGMPKERFSAEFPKEGPSILRIQQVVRGDSAAYFCASSPRDRGRMLSNQPQHFGDGTRLSIL.